This T cell receptor beta chain is drawn from a study of read filtering for tumor transcriptome and immune sequencing (dated by TCRdb to about 2020). For the wider study: The cohort was composed of some 16 male and 14 to 15 female patients, with a mean age of roughly 70 years and an age range of roughly 40 to 80. Under revised international staging, roughly 8 patients fell into R-ISS I, 15 or so into R-ISS II and 7 into R-ISS III. Whole-transcriptome libraries were prepared with the TruSeq RNA Access Library Prep Kit after DNase treatment. TCR-region mapped reads per sample ranged from about 4.05 to 10.27 million with IR-seq versus only roughly 75 to 1273 with RNA-seq. The study compared TCR repertoires from targeted immune repertoire sequencing and bulk whole-transcriptome sequencing run on the same bone marrow samples. One of the main goals was to work out a read-filtering strategy for immune repertoire data, in particular whether clonotypes backed by only a single read should be removed. The paper as a whole reports these results and caveats: IR-seq captured clonotypes at much higher depth and more reliably than RNA-seq, and smaller IR-seq throughput sufficed to identify most shared clonotypes. In IR-seq, approximately 80% of clonotypes but roughly 4% of total reads were represented by single-read clonotypes, whereas in RNA-seq, 65% to 75% of clonotypes and around 40% of reads were represented by single-read clonotypes. Removing single-read clonotypes increased the correlation between IR-seq and RNA-seq shared clonotype proportions. Rather than purified T cells, the sorted CD138-negative fraction was a mixed bone marrow immune population.

Bone marrow was sampled from every patient at the time of active disease. Ficoll-Hypaque density gradient centrifugation was used to isolate bone marrow mononuclear cells. CD138-negative cells were obtained by negative selection after labeling with CD138 magnetic microbeads on a MACS separator, removing myeloma plasma cells. Flow cytometry with CD138 antibodies on an Attune NxT was used to check how pure the isolated cells were. TRIzol reagent was used to extract total RNA, and a NanoDrop spectrophotometer was used to quantify the extracted RNA. Paired RNA-seq and IR-seq were performed on the CD138-negative bone marrow sample of each patient. The Immunoverse kit was used to build TCR libraries from about 430 ng RNA, with molecular barcoded adaptors covering alpha/delta and beta/gamma chains. TCR library preparation was performed with the same RNA that was used for transcriptome sequencing. An Illumina HiSeq 4000 with 2 x 150 cycles was used to sequence the TCR libraries. As for the authors' bioinformatics: With MiXCR, TCR reads were aligned to human V, D, J and C references and assembled into CDR3 clonotypes, with quality filtering and error correction included. The tcR package in R was used for analysis of clonotype counts and gene usage diversity. Raw mapping reads were checked after the RNA-seq reads had been mapped by STAR aligner version 2.5.3a onto the human GRCh37 genome. To test how sequencing depth affected the clonotypes detected, IR-seq fastq files were randomly downsampled with Seqtk 1.3. Through fastp at Q25 and MiXCR, TCRdb rebuilt clones from the public reads, retaining in-frame beta chains. Duplicate CDR3 protein sequences are folded into a single record with the most common DNA and genes. The V and J calls shown here were made by TCRdb, not taken from the authors' results. Here the sample has 93,000 or so distinct CDR3 sequences; roughly 21% occur a single time. The ten largest clones represent over 10% of the sample.

As regards this clonotype: The specificity of this receptor is unknown. No quality values exist for individual bases; no much larger clone is one base distant.

Relative to germline, V is 6 bases shorter and J is 5 bases shorter, with 13 bases between their ends. The CDR3 runs 13 residues from the cysteine to the phenylalanine. Only CDR3 DNA remains: 39 bases, in frame from the first base. The material sequenced was a population of CD138-negative cells sorted from bone marrow. In light of the paper, this sample's cell subset or site label describes: bone marrow mononuclear cells depleted of CD138+ plasma/myeloma cells by negative magnetic selection. Rearrangement joined TRBV12-3 or TRBV12-4 to TRBJ2-5; TRBD2 might be the D gene, on 5 matching bases. The receptor was derived from a donor at least 40 years old with multiple myeloma. The nucleotides are TGTGCCAGCAGGTCCGGGATACCCGAGACCCAGTACTTC. The encoded protein is CASRSGIPETQYF.